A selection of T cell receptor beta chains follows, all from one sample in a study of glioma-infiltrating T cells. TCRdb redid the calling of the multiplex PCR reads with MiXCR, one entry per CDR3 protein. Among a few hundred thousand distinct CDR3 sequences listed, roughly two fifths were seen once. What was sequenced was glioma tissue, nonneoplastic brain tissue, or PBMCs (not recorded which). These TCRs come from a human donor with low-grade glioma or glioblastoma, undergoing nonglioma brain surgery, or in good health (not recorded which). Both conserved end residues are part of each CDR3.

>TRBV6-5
CASSYGMGDRVGYGYTF
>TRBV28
CASSFTQGPETQYF
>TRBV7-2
CASSLSGTTGHEQYF
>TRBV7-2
CASSLLGLGGRDEQYF
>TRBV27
CASSPPYRGLAGGHTGELFF
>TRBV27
CASSFNGFVPYEQYF
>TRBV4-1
CASSRGFYGYTF
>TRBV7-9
CASSPPAGIINERFF
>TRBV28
CASSAGGSRTDTQYF
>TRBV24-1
CATSGGGTVNELFF
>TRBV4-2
CASSQDRAGPGSYEQYF
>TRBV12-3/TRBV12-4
CASSSLAGNLNEQFF
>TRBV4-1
CASSQGGAYEQYF
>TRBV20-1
CSAGGGGAYGYTF
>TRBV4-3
CASSQDVREGTEAFF
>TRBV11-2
CASSLDSFSTDTQYF
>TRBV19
CASSFASGTDTQYF